In this sample, the clone carrying this TCR beta chain turned up once. Its specificity is unknown. Germline CDR1 is LNHNV and CDR2 is YYDKDF (reference sequence). This CDR3 has 18 residues. V was trimmed by 0 bases and J by 0 bases, leaving 14 bases between them. These data come from a study of cytomegalovirus exposure and HLA in healthy donors. Study-wide context: Most genotyped donors, around 86% of more than 300, had Caucasian-associated genetic ancestry.

It was with 60 Vbeta and 13 Jbeta primers that the PCR ran. TCRdb keeps only in-frame clones here, not all; method: immunoSEQ multiplex PCR. The profile shows 100,000 to 150,000 clones, around 78% of them singletons. Donors consisted of healthy bone marrow donors. Points from the study as a whole: Reported findings show TCR beta sequences accurately forecast HLA-A and HLA-B alleles in most subjects. The only immune exposure information that was available was CMV serostatus.

Sequenced sample: PBMCs. The source is a man aged 60 to 69 in good health and CMV-seropositive. V usage is TRBV15 and J usage is TRBJ1-4; weak D call: TRBD1 (5 bases). The CDR3 DNA reads TGTGCCACCAGCAGAGAGGCGGACATCTCTGCAACTAATGAAAAACTGTTTTTT. This codes for CATSREADISATNEKLFF.